The present T cell receptor (beta chain) was sequenced within a study of OX40 agonist ivuxolimab in advanced cancers. On the study more broadly: Cancers in dose escalation were hepatocellular, melanoma, renal cell and head and neck. Prior anti-PD-1, anti-PD-L1 or anti-CTLA-4 therapy was allowed; over 30% had some.

Concerning this clone itself: What it binds is not known.

General study results and limits: Some nonresponders additionally presented with little normalized T-cell clonal expansion. Compared with others, partial responders at 0.1-3.0 mg/kg displayed clonal expansion among the lowest.

TCRdb keeps only in-frame clones here, not all; method: immunoSEQ multiplex PCR. Of tens of thousands of clones in the sample, just over 85% are singletons; the top ten hold around 0.91%. The V gene's germline CDR1 is SGHRS and CDR2 YFSETQ. The CDR3 contains 15 residues. J gave up 3 bases and V 0 bases, and 5 bases lay outside the gene matches. The starting material was CD4+ or CD8+ T cells sorted from blood, obtained in a trial of the OX40 agonist ivuxolimab. The chain recombines TRBV5-1 with TRBJ2-5; 7 nucleotides align to TRBD1. The TCR was taken from an adult with an advanced solid tumor such as melanoma, head and neck, liver or kidney cancer. The CDR3 nucleotides read TGCGCCAGCAGCTTGGGGGACAGAAGGGAAGAGACCCAGTACTTC. Its translation: CASSLGDRREETQYF.